This T cell receptor (beta chain) derives from a study of T cells in Graves' hyperthyroidism and ophthalmopathy. For the study at large: Blood was drawn when the patient was first diagnosed and still untreated.

This clonotype has a count of ten or more. The PBMCs studied were ones that came from about 10 ml fresh peripheral blood. Amplification of TCR beta CDR3 regions was performed using RNA transcripts as template. During a first-round RT-PCR of the TCR CDR3, the HTBI primer set was used. Each CDR3 protein is one row after TCRdb ran MiXCR on the multiplex PCR reads. The sample holds approximately 600,000 distinct CDR3 sequences, roughly 14% seen once. Germline CDR1 and CDR2: MNHEY and SVGEGT. The CDR3 runs 13 residues. Deletions cut 6 bases from V and 5 bases from J, with 13 bases between. The sample taken for sequencing was blood. This TCR was sampled from a middle-aged woman with Graves' ophthalmopathy. The gene calls are TRBV6-2 or TRBV6-3 and TRBJ2-5; D is unresolved. The CDR3 sequence is CASSFDLGETQYF. The CDR3 DNA is TGTGCCAGCAGCTTCGACCTGGGGGAGACCCAGTACTTC.